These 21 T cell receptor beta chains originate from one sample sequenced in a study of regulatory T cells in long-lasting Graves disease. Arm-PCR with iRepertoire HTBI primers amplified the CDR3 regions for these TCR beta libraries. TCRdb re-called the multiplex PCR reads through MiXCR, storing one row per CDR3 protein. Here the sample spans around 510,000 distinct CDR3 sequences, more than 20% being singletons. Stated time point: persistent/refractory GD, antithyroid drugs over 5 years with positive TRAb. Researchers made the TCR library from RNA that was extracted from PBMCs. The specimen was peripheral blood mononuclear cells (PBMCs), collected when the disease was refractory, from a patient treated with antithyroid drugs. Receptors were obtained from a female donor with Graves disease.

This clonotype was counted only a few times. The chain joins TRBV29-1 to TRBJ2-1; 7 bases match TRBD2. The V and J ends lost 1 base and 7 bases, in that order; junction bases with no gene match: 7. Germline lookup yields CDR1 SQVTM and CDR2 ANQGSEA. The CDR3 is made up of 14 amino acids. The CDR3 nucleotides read TGCAGCGTTGAAGTAGCAGGGAGGGGAAATGAGCAGTTCTTC. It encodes CSVEVAGRGNEQFF.

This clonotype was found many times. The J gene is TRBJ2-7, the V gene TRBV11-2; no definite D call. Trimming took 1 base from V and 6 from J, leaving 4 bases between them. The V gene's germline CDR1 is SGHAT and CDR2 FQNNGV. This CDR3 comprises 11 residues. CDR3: CASSLAVEQYF. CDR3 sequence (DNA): TGTGCCAGCAGCTTAGCGGTCGAGCAGTACTTC. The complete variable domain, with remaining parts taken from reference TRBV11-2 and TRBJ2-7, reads EAGVAQSPRYKIIEKRQSVAFWCNPISGHATLYWYQQILGQGPKLLIQFQNNGVVDDSQLPKDRFSAERLKGVDSTLKIQPAKLEDSAVYLCASSLAVEQYFGPGTRLTVT.

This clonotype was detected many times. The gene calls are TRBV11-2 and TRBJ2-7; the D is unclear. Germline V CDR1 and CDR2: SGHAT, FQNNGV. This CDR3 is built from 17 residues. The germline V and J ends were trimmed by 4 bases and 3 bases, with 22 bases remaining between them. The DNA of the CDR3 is TGTGCCAGCAGCTCCCGACACTACCAAGAGGAGAACTACGAGCAGTACTTC. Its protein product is CASSSRHYQEENYEQYF.

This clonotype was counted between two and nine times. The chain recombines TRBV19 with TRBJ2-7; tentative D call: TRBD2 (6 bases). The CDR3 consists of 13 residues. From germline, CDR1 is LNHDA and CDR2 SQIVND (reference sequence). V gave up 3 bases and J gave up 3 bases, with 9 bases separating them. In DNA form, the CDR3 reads TGTGCCAGTAGTATCAGGGAGGACTACGAGCAGTACTTC. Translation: CASSIREDYEQYF.

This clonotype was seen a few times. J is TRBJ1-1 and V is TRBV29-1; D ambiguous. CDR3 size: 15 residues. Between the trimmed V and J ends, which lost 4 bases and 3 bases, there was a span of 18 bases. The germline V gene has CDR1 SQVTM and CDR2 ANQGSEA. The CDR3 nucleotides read TGCAGCGTTGCTCGAGCCGGGAGGCAGGACACTGAAGCTTTCTTT. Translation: CSVARAGRQDTEAFF.

CDR3 sequence reads: CASSLTGATDTQYF. In DNA, the CDR3 is TGTGCCAGCAGCTTAACAGGGGCCACAGATACGCAGTATTTT. The rearrangement joins TRBV5-4 to TRBJ2-3; 7 bases map to TRBD1. Germline-derived CDR1 and CDR2 are SGHNT and YYREEE (reference sequence). Trimming took 2 bases from V and 2 from J; bases not matched to a gene: 2. The CDR3 totals 14 residues.

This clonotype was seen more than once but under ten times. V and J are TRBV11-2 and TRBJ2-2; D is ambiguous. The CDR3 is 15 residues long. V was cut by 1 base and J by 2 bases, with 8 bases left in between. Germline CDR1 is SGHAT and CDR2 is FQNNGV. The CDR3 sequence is CASSLAKLNTGELFF. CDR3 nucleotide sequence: TGTGCCAGCAGCTTAGCCAAACTCAACACCGGGGAGCTGTTTTTT.

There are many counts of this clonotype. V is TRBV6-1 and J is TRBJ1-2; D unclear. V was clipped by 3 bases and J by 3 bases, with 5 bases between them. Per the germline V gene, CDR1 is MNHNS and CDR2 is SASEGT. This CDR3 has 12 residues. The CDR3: CASSDNDYGYTF. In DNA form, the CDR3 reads TGTGCCAGCAGTGACAATGACTATGGCTACACCTTC.

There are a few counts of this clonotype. CDR3 nucleotide sequence: TGTGCCAGCAGCCTAAACAGGGGGCTCGCTGAAGCTTTCTTT. Translated: CASSLNRGLAEAFF. The genes are TRBV7-9 and TRBJ1-1; 9 bases are a match to TRBD1. Germline-derived CDR1 and CDR2 are SEHNR and FQNEAQ (reference sequence). The CDR3 loop spans 14 amino acids. J lost 6 bases, V lost 5 bases, and 7 bases had no gene match.

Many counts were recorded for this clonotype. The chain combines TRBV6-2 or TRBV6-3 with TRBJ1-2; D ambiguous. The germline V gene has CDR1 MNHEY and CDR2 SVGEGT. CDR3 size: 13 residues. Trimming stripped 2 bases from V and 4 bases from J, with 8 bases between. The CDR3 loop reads CASSYTGSYGYTF. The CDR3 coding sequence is TGTGCCAGCAGTTACACGGGGTCCTATGGCTACACCTTC.

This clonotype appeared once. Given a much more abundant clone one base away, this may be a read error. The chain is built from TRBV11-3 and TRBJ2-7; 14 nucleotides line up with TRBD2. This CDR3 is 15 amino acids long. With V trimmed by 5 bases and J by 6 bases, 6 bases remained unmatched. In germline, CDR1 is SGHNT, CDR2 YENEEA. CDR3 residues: CASSMGLAGVGEQYF. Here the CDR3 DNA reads TGTGCCAGCAGCATGGGACTAGCGGGAGTAGGCGAGCAGTACTTC.

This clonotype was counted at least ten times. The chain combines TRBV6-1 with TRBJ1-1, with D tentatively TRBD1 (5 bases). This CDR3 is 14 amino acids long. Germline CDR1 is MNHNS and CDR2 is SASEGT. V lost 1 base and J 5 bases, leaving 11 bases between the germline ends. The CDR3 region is CASSEGQGETEAFF. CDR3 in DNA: TGTGCCAGCAGTGAAGGGCAGGGAGAGACTGAAGCTTTCTTT.

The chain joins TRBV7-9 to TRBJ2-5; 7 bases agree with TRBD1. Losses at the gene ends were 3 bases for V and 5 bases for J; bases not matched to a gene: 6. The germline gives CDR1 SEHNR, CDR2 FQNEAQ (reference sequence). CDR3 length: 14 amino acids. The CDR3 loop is CASSFLDREETQYF. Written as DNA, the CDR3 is TGTGCCAGCAGCTTCCTTGACAGGGAGGAGACCCAGTACTTC.

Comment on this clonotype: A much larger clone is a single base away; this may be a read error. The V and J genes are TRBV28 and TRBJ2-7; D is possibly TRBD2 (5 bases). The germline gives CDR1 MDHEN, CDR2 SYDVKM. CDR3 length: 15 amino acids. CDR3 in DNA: TGTGCCAGCACCCTAAGGGATTCTAGCTCCTACGAGCGGTACTTC. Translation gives CASTLRDSSSYERYF.

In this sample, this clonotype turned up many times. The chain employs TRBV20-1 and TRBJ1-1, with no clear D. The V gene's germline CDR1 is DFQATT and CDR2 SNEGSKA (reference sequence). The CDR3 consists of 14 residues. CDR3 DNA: TGCAGCGCGACGTCACAGACGTCGAACACTGAAGCTTTCTTT. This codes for CSATSQTSNTEAFF.

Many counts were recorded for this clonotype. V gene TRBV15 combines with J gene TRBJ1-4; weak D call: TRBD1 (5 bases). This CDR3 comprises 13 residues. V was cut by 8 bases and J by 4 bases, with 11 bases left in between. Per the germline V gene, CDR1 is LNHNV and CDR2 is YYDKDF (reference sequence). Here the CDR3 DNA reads TGTGCCACCGGTTGGGGCCGTAATGAAAAACTGTTTTTT. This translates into CATGWGRNEKLFF.

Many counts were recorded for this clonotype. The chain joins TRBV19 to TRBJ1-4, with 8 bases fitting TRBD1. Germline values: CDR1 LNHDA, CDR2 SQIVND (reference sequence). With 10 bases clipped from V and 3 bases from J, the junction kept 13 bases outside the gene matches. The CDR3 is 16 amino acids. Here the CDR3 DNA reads TGTGCCACCCGGACAGGGCCAGCGTCTCCTAATGAAAAACTGTTTTTT. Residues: CATRTGPASPNEKLFF.

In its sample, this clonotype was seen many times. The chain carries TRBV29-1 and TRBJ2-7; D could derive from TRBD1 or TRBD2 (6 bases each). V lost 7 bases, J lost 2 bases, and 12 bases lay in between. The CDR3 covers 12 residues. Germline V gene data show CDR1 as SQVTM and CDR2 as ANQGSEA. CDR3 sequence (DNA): TGCAGCGCCGTGGAGGGGGCCTACGAGCAGTACTTC. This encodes CSAVEGAYEQYF.

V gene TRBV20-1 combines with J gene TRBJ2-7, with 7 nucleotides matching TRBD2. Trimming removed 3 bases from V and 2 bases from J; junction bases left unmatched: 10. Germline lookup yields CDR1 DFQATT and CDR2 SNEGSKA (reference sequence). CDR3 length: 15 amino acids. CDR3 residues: CSASNPPSGTYEQYF. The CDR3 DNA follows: TGCAGTGCTAGTAACCCCCCTAGCGGTACCTACGAGCAGTACTTC.

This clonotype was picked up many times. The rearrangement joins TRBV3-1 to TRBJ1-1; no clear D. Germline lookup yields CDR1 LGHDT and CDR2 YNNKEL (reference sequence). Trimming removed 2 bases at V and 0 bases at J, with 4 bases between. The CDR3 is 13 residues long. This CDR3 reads CASSQKVNTEAFF. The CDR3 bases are TGTGCCAGCAGCCAAAAAGTGAACACTGAAGCTTTCTTT.

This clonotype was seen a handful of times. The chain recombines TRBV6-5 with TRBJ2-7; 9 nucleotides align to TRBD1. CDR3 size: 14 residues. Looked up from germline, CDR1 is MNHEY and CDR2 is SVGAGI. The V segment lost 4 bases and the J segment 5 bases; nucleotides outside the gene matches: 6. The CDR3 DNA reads TGTGCCAGCAGTTTCGGGACAGGGAACAACGAGCAGTACTTC. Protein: CASSFGTGNNEQYF.